Listed below are T cell receptor beta chains from one sample, sequenced in a study of human CD8 memory T cell subsets. TCRdb re-called the 5' RACE reads; one entry per CDR3 protein, DNA not given. The sample has about 10,000 distinct CDR3 sequences, and its top ten clones hold roughly 9%. Sequences were obtained from CD8+ stem-like memory T cells (TSCM and TCM) sorted from PBMCs. These receptors all stem from a human donor in good health. Both conserved end residues are part of each CDR3. Expanded clones get a size class; other rows say once, few or many, or leave the size out.

v_call,clone_size,j_call,cdr3_aa
TRBV14,NA,TRBJ2-1,CASSQTWAQGASYNEQFF
TRBV11-2,NA,TRBJ2-3,CASSNWREGSDTQYF
TRBV7-8,NA,TRBJ2-1,CASSLVADSYNEQFF
TRBV18,medium-sized,TRBJ1-1,CASSPRAKDTEAFF
TRBV4-1,NA,TRBJ1-2,CASSQDAGTGSYGYTF
TRBV7-9,NA,TRBJ2-1,CASSPIGEQFF
TRBV28,NA,TRBJ1-1,CASRGSLTMNTEAFF
TRBV7-9,NA,TRBJ1-2,CASSQTGQPTYGYTF
TRBV6-2/TRBV6-3,NA,TRBJ2-7,CASSFDSSSYEQYF
TRBV5-5,NA,TRBJ2-5,CASSLFLYQETQYF
TRBV20-1,NA,TRBJ1-5,CSARDRYGTSNQPQHF
TRBV6-6,NA,TRBJ2-1,CASRIGSYNEQFF
TRBV27,NA,TRBJ2-7,CASSPWTGGAGEQYF
TRBV4-2,NA,TRBJ1-1,CASSQTLNTEAFF
TRBV6-2/TRBV6-3,NA,TRBJ2-2,CASSLIPGTSGTGELFF
TRBV11-2,NA,TRBJ2-1,CASSLGGRDVDEQFF
TRBV12-3/TRBV12-4,NA,TRBJ2-1,CASTAGLEVNEQFF
TRBV19,medium-sized,TRBJ2-1,CASSLSGSSYNEQFF
TRBV5-1,NA,TRBJ1-1,CASSLVGAGTEAFF
TRBV28,NA,TRBJ1-5,CASHMGGVPSNQPQHF
TRBV19,NA,TRBJ2-1,CASSMLAGADNEQFF
TRBV4-1,NA,TRBJ1-2,CASSPIQSNFNYGYTF
TRBV6-5,NA,TRBJ2-7,CASSYAGTGGYEQYF
TRBV12-3/TRBV12-4,medium-sized,TRBJ2-7,CASSLTGDIYEQYF
TRBV27,medium-sized,TRBJ1-2,CASSLRGQNVYGYTF
TRBV6-2/TRBV6-3,NA,TRBJ1-1,CASAGGRTEAFF
TRBV20-1,NA,TRBJ2-3,CSARDLEGLAGTDTQYF
TRBV6-5,NA,TRBJ2-5,CASSYLGTSQETQYF
TRBV4-3,NA,TRBJ2-1,CASSHSAISHNEQFF
TRBV4-1,NA,TRBJ2-2,CASSQDVGLYHTGELFF
TRBV21-1,NA,TRBJ2-7,CASSKEEGRGLLSYEQYF
TRBV6-2/TRBV6-3,NA,TRBJ2-7,CASSYPLEPSSYEQYF
TRBV28,NA,TRBJ2-1,CASSLVREYNEQFF
TRBV10-2,NA,TRBJ1-1,CASSEAAVNTEAFF
TRBV2,medium-sized,TRBJ2-2,CASSARQGGTGELFF
TRBV28,NA,TRBJ2-5,CASSLAPGLADQETQYF
TRBV11-2,NA,TRBJ1-6,CASSSDYRGLESPLHF
TRBV4-3,NA,TRBJ2-3,CASSQIGGPSTDTQYF
TRBV12-3/TRBV12-4,NA,TRBJ1-1,CASSLAGGSTEAFF
TRBV7-2,NA,TRBJ2-3,CASSYYLAGVPDTQYF
TRBV4-3,NA,TRBJ2-2,CASSQDARTGELFF
TRBV12-3/TRBV12-4,NA,TRBJ2-7,CASSQQGPYEQYF
TRBV3-1,NA,TRBJ1-4,CASSPGEGTTNEKLFF
TRBV29-1,NA,TRBJ2-7,CSVNINDEQYF
TRBV7-6,NA,TRBJ2-3,CASSLRGDDTQYF
TRBV14,NA,TRBJ2-3,CASSQAVTSTDTQYF